These 23 T cell receptor beta chains came from one sample sequenced in a study of cytomegalovirus exposure and HLA in healthy donors. The primer mix had 60 Vbeta and 13 Jbeta primers. The repertoire was sequenced with immunoSEQ multiplex PCR; TCRdb's copy has only in-frame clones and lacks some. This sample has tens of thousands of clones, with 73% found just once. Material: PBMCs. Receptors originate from a middle-aged man in good health and CMV-seronegative.

This clone was observed a handful of times. The chain carries TRBV14 and TRBJ2-7, with D possibly matching TRBD2 (6 bases). Between the trimmed V and J ends, which lost 6 bases and 3 bases, there was a span of 12 bases. The CDR3 consists of 13 residues. Per germline, CDR1 SGHDN and CDR2 FVKESK. The DNA for the CDR3 is TGTGCCAGCAGTCGGGACTTTTACTACGAGCAGTACTTC. Residues: CASSRDFYYEQYF.

The V gene is TRBV5-1, the J gene TRBJ2-5; 7 nucleotides line up with TRBD1. The end of the DNA aligns better with TRBJ2-7, so the J call may be wrong. The CDR3 contains 15 residues. Germline CDR1 is SGHRS and CDR2 is YFSETQ. CDR3: CASNTGTEISYEQYF. In DNA form, the CDR3 reads TGCGCCAGCAACACCGGGACAGAGATCTCCTACGAGCAGTACTTC.

This chain uses TRBV7-2 with TRBJ1-1; weak D call: TRBD1 (5 bases). Germline CDR1 SGHTA, CDR2 FQGNSA. This CDR3 spans 16 amino acids. Trimming left V 1 base short and J 4 bases short, with 16 bases between. For the CDR3, the DNA is TGTGCCAGCAGCTTAGGACTCACAAGGAGGGGCACTGAAGCTTTCTTT. It specifies CASSLGLTRRGTEAFF.

J is TRBJ1-1 and V is TRBV5-4, with D tentatively TRBD1 (6 bases). V gave up 6 bases and J gave up 3 bases, with 18 bases separating them. CDR1 is SGHNT, CDR2 YYREEE, per germline (reference sequence). CDR3 length equals 15 residues. CDR3 in amino acids: CASTLRQGTDTEAFF. The CDR3 nucleotides read TGTGCCAGCACCTTACGTCAGGGGACGGACACTGAAGCTTTCTTT. The complete variable domain, with remaining parts taken from reference TRBV5-4 and TRBJ1-1, reads ETGVTQSPTHLIKTRGQQVTLRCSSQSGHNTVSWYQQALGQGPQFIFQYYREEENGRGNFPPRFSGLQFPNYSSELNVNALELDDSALYLCASTLRQGTDTEAFFGQGTRLTVV.

As DNA, the CDR3 is TGTGCCAGCAGCGTATCGGGCGGGGGGGCCCCCTACGAGCAGTACTTC. This translates into CASSVSGGGAPYEQYF. J is TRBJ2-7 and V is TRBV9; 9 bases fit TRBD2. Trimming at V came to 1 base and at J to 2 bases, leaving 7 bases not matched to a gene. Germline assignment: CDR1 SGDLS and CDR2 YYNGEE. The CDR3 is 16 residues long.

This chain joins TRBV11-2 and TRBJ2-7; 8 nucleotides match TRBD1. V shed 5 bases, J shed 5 bases, and the junction held 8 bases outside the gene matches. The CDR3 extends over 14 amino acids. The V gene's germline CDR1 is SGHAT and CDR2 FQNNGV. CDR3 DNA: TGTGCCAGCAGCCCAAGACAGGGGTGGGACGAGCAGTACTTC. It is translated as CASSPRQGWDEQYF.

This clone has a handful of counts. This chain links TRBV7-6 with TRBJ2-7; unclear D gene. The CDR3 contains 14 residues. V shed 1 base and J shed 1 base, with 8 bases lying between them. The germline V gene encodes CDR1 SGHVS and CDR2 FNYEAQ. CDR3 sequence (DNA): TGTGCCAGCAGCTTAGTCCAGCGATCCTACGAGCAGTACTTC. It yields the protein CASSLVQRSYEQYF.

This chain links TRBV11-3 with TRBJ2-3, with 8 nucleotides matching TRBD2. Looked up from germline, CDR1 is SGHNT and CDR2 is YENEEA. Germline trimming cut 5 bases from V and 1 base from J; bases unmatched to any gene: 2. The CDR3 is 14 residues long. The CDR3 sequence: CASSLGLGTDTQYF. The CDR3 coding sequence is TGTGCCAGCAGCCTGGGACTAGGCACAGATACGCAGTATTTT.

This clone occurred a few times. The chain links TRBV27 to TRBJ1-5, with D uncertain. Trimming took 2 bases from V and 5 from J, leaving 16 bases between them. The CDR3 is 16 residues long. Per germline, CDR1 MNHEY and CDR2 SMNVEV (reference sequence). The CDR3 coding sequence is TGTGCCAGCAGTTTAGGCGTGAGTAACAGAGATCAGCCCCAGCATTTT. This codes for CASSLGVSNRDQPQHF.

This clone was seen once. The chain carries TRBV7-9 and TRBJ2-1; 10 bases agree with TRBD1. This CDR3 comprises 18 residues. V was pared by 5 bases and J by 2 bases, with 12 bases of the junction left unmatched. Germline V lookup: CDR1 SEHNR, CDR2 FQNEAQ (reference sequence). Here the CDR3 DNA reads TGTGCCAGCAGCGAAGGACAGGGGGGTACCCCCCCCTACAATGAGCAGTTCTTC. Translation gives CASSEGQGGTPPYNEQFF.

J is TRBJ2-7 and V is TRBV30; TRBD2 matches 12 bases. The CDR3 loop spans 16 amino acids. The V gene end was trimmed by 3 bases and the J gene end by 1 base; junction bases not matched to a gene: 7. Germline loops: CDR1 GTSNPN, CDR2 SVGIG (reference sequence). The CDR3 reads CAWRGRLAGDSYEQYF. DNA of the CDR3: TGTGCCTGGAGAGGTAGACTAGCGGGGGATTCCTACGAGCAGTACTTC.

The chain carries TRBV6-6 and TRBJ2-5; 7 bases line up with TRBD1. J was trimmed by 2 bases and V by 2 bases; bases with no gene match: 2. Germline V gives CDR1 MNHNY, CDR2 SVGAGI (reference sequence). The CDR3 consists of 14 residues. CDR3 nucleotide sequence: TGTGCCAGCAGTTACCGGGGACAGCAAGAGACCCAGTACTTC. It is translated as CASSYRGQQETQYF.

This rearrangement joins TRBV11-1 to TRBJ2-1; 11 bases map to TRBD2. V trimming: 5 bases; J trimming: 7 bases; junction bases outside the gene matches: 10. Germline CDR1 SGHAT, CDR2 FQDESV (reference sequence). The length of the CDR3 is 16 residues. The CDR3 is CASSQGGGLAENEQFF. CDR3 nucleotide sequence: TGTGCCAGCAGCCAGGGGGGGGGACTAGCGGAAAATGAGCAGTTCTTC.

In DNA form, the CDR3 reads TGTGCCAGCAGTTCTCCGGGACAGGGGCGAGATACGCAGTATTTT. It codes for CASSSPGQGRDTQYF. The rearrangement uses TRBV27 and TRBJ2-3; 10 nucleotides match TRBD1. Trimming at V came to 4 bases and at J to 5 bases, leaving 6 bases not matched to a gene. This CDR3 spans 15 amino acids. Germline CDR1 MNHEY, CDR2 SMNVEV (reference sequence).

The V and J genes are TRBV14 and TRBJ2-2, with D perhaps TRBD2 (5 bases). The CDR3 has 16 amino acids. Deletions cut 5 bases from V and 3 bases from J, with 16 bases between. The germline V gene has CDR1 SGHDN and CDR2 FVKESK. CDR3 nucleotides: TGTGCCAGCAGCAACCGTTTTTTCGGGGACACCGGGGAGCTGTTTTTT. This codes for CASSNRFFGDTGELFF.

V is TRBV6-1 and J is TRBJ1-2, with TRBD1 matching 9 bases. CDR3 size: 14 residues. Per the germline V gene, CDR1 is MNHNS and CDR2 is SASEGT. With V trimmed by 7 bases and J by 2 bases, 5 bases remained unmatched. The CDR3 DNA reads TGTGCCAGCACTCCGGGACAGGGAAACTATGGCTACACCTTC. Its protein product is CASTPGQGNYGYTF.

The rearrangement uses TRBV6-4 and TRBJ2-1, with 11 bases identical to TRBD2. V lost 6 bases and J lost 0; bases outside the gene matches: 13. Germline-derived CDR1 and CDR2 are MRHNA and SNTAGT. The CDR3 consists of 19 residues. For the CDR3, the DNA is TGTGCCAGCAGCAACCGACCCCTGACTAGCGGGGTCTCCTACAATGAGCAGTTCTTC. This encodes CASSNRPLTSGVSYNEQFF.

The V call is TRBV29-1, the J call TRBJ1-1; the D gene is possibly TRBD1 (6 bases). The CDR3 contains 14 residues. Trimming took 6 bases from V and 0 from J, leaving 14 bases between them. CDR1 and CDR2 from the germline V gene are SQVTM and ANQGSEA. The CDR3 coding sequence is TGCAGCGTGTGGGCCCAGGGGATGAACACTGAAGCTTTCTTT. Translating gives CSVWAQGMNTEAFF.

The chain couples TRBV5-6 to TRBJ2-1; 8 bases align to TRBD2. The CDR3 length is 15 residues. The V and J ends lost 0 bases and 7 bases, in that order; junction bases with no gene match: 6. Germline assignment: CDR1 SGHDT and CDR2 YYEEEE. Written as DNA, the CDR3 is TGTGCCAGCAGCTTGGGGGCTAGCGGGCTTAATGAGCAGTTCTTC. Translating it yields CASSLGASGLNEQFF.

This clone was seen just once. V gene TRBV29-1 combines with J gene TRBJ2-5, with D possibly matching TRBD1 (6 bases). The end of the DNA aligns better with TRBJ2-7, so the J call may be wrong. The CDR3 is 14 residues long. The germline CDR1 and CDR2 sequences are SQVTM and ANQGSEA. CDR3 DNA sequence: TGCAGCGTTGGGGGTAGGGGGAGCTCCTACGAGCAGTACTTC. Protein sequence: CSVGGRGSSYEQYF.

This clone has just one count. CDR3 in amino acids: CASSSPRDRDRGSYEQYF. DNA of the CDR3: TGTGCCAGTAGTTCGCCGCGCGACCGGGACAGGGGGTCCTACGAGCAGTACTTC. The chain links TRBV19 to TRBJ2-7, with 11 bases matching TRBD1. The CDR3 runs 18 residues. J lost 1 base, V lost 5 bases, and 13 bases had no gene match. In germline, CDR1 is LNHDA, CDR2 SQIVND (reference sequence).

The DNA for the CDR3 is TGTGCCAGCAGCGTAGATCACAGGGGCCCTGATAACTATGGCTACACCTTC. Translating gives CASSVDHRGPDNYGYTF. V usage is TRBV9 and J usage is TRBJ1-2, with 7 bases identical to TRBD1. Germline values: CDR1 SGDLS, CDR2 YYNGEE. This CDR3 has 17 residues. V lost 0 bases and J lost 1; bases outside the gene matches: 9.

The CDR3 loop is CASSARAGQGSNEQFF. CDR3 DNA sequence: TGCGCCAGCAGTGCCCGTGCCGGACAGGGGTCCAATGAGCAGTTCTTC. The chain couples TRBV10-2 to TRBJ2-1; 9 bases fit TRBD1. The CDR3 sequence is 16 residues long. V shed 4 bases and J 6 bases; nucleotides not matched to a gene: 10. Germline lookup yields CDR1 WSHSY and CDR2 SAAADI.